This T cell receptor (beta chain) was observed in a study of T cells in women clearing cervical HPV infection. Whole-study context: Cases: HPV16-related CIN3 or worse on histology, a couple of invasive cancers. Only a few women had HLA typing results available. Findings and limits, study-wide: T-cell numbers per sample were unknown and may explain richness differences.

For this clone: Its specificity is not known.

Profiling relied on immunoSEQ multiplex PCR, and the TCRdb table lists in-frame clones only, not all of them. Listed are roughly 30,000 clones; about 4.5% falls within the top ten. This receptor was taken from a woman between 18 and 70 years old with a cervical HPV16 infection that either progressed to CIN3+ or cleared (not recorded which). The material sequenced was blood buffy coat.

The CDR3 spells CASSYSWTGGRKGYTF. The covered CDR3 bases are TGTGCCAGCAGTTACTCGTGGACAGGGGGTCGGAAAGGC. The chain is built from TRBV6-2 or TRBV6-3 and TRBJ1-2, with 10 bases lining up with TRBD1. The observed sequence ends 3 residues before the CDR3 terminus, with the missing tail filled in from the germline J gene. Germline CDR1 MNHEY, CDR2 SVGEGT. The CDR3 totals 16 residues.